The T cell receptor (beta chain) under discussion was sequenced for a study of blood T cell repertoires in COVID-19. Overall study context: Acute-phase and convalescent COVID-19 samples originated in the United States, Italy and Spain.

Generated by immunoSEQ multiplex PCR, the TCRdb table keeps only in-frame clones and is missing some. There are about half a million clones in the sample; roughly 87% occur only once, and roughly 1% lies in the top ten. This CDR3 has 11 residues. Per the germline V gene, CDR1 is MNHEY and CDR2 is SVGAGI. Trimming stripped 5 bases from V and 2 bases from J, with 4 bases between. The chain links TRBV6-5 to TRBJ2-7, with D uncertain. Sequencing used peripheral blood. This TCR was recovered from a man younger than 30 with COVID-19, enrolled during active disease. The CDR3, as DNA: TGTGCCAGCAGTAATACCTACGAGCAGTACTTC. This codes for CASSNTYEQYF.